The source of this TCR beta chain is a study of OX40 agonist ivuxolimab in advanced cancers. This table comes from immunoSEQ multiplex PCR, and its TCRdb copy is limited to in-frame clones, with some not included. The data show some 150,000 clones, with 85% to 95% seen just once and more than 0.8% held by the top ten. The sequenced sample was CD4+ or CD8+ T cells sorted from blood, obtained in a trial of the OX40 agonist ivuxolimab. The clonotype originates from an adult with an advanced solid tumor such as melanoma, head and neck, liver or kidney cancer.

The CDR3 DNA follows: TGTGCCAGCAGTTTACAAGGGACAGGGGTTGTCTATGGCTACACCTTC. Encoded protein: CASSLQGTGVVYGYTF. The rearrangement links TRBV27 to TRBJ1-2; 10 positions match TRBD1. Germline-derived CDR1 and CDR2 are MNHEY and SMNVEV (reference sequence). The V segment lost 2 bases and the J segment 4 bases; nucleotides outside the gene matches: 7. CDR3 length equals 16 residues.